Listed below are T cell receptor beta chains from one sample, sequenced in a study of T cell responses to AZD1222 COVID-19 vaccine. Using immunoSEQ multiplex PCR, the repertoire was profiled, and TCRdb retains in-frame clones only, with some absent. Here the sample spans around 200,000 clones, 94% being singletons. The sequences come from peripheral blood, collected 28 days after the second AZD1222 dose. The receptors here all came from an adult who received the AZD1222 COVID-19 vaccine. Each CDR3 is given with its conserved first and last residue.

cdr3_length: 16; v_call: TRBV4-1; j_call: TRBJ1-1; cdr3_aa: CASSPPSGPMNTEAFF
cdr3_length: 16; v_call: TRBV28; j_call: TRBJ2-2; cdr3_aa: CASSFLRLAVAGELFF
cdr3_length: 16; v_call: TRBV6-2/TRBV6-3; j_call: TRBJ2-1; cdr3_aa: CASSYSAAGVVDEQFF
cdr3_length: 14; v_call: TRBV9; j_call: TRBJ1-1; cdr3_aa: CASSVAPGDTEAFF
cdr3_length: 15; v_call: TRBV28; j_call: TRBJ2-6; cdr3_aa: CASSSTGSGANVLTF
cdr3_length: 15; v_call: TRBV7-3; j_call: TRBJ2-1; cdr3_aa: CASSLGGVPSNEQFF
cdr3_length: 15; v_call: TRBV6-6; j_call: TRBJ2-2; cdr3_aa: CASSYSGSNTGELFF
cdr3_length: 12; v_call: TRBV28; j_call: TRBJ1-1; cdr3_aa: CASSLQGSEAFF
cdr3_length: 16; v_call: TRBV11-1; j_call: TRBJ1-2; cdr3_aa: CASSLGSGPRGAGYTF
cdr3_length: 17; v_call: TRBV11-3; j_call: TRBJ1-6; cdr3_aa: CASSLDTRSKGNSPLHF
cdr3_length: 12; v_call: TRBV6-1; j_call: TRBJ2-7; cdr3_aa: CASSLRSYEQYF
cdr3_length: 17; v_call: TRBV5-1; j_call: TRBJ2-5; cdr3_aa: CASSLRPNSGSQETQYF
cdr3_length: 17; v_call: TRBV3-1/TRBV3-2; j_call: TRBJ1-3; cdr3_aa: CASSQGGSAASGNTIYF
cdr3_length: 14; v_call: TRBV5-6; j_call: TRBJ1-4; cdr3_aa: CASNLVGRAEKLFF
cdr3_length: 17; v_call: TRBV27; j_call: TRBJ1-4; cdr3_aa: CASSLSYYRAANEKLFF
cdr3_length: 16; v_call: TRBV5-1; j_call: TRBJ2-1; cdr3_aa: CASSPVGAGGYNEQFF
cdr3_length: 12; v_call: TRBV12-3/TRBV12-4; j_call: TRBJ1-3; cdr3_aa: CASSWAGNTIYF
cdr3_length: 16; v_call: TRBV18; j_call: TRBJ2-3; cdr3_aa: CASSRTRDRRTDTQYF
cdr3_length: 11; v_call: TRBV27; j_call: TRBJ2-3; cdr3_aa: CASSLGDTQYF
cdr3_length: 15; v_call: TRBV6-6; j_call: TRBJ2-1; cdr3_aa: CASSYSGTGWNEQFF
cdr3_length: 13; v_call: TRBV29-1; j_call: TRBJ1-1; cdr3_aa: CSVDSTGGARAFF
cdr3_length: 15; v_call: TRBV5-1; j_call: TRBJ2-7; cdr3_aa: CASSLSQGRTYEQYF
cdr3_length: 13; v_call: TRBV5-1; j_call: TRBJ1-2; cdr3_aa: CASSLAQMDGYTF
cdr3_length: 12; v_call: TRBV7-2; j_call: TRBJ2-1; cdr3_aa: CASSPQQLEQFF
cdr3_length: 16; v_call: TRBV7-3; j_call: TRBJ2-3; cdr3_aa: CASSWGLAGEIDTQYF
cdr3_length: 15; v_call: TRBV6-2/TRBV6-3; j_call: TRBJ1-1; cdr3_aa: CASSSFRQGSTEAFF
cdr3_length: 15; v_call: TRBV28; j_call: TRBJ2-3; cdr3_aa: CASSSISVVADTQYF
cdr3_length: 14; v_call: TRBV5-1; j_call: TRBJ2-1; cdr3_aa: CASRGLDGYNEQFF
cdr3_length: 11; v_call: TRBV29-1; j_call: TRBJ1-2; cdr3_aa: CSVDSGYGYTF
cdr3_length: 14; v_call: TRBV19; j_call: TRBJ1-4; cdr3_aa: CASSNRDRGQKLFF
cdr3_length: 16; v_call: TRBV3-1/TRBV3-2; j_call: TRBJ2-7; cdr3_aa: CASSQDKQPPHYEQYF
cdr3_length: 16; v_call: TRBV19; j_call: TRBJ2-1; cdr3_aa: CASREAGGQGRHEQFF
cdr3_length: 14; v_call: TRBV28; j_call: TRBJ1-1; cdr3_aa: CASSSGTAYTEAFF
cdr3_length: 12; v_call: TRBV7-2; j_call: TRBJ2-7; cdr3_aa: CASSFAGNEQYF
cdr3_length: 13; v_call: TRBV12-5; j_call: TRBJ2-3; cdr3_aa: CASIPATTDTQYF
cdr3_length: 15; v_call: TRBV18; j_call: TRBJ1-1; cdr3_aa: CASSPPTGGDTEAFF
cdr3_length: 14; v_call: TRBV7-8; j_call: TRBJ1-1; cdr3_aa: CASSFGTVNTEAFF